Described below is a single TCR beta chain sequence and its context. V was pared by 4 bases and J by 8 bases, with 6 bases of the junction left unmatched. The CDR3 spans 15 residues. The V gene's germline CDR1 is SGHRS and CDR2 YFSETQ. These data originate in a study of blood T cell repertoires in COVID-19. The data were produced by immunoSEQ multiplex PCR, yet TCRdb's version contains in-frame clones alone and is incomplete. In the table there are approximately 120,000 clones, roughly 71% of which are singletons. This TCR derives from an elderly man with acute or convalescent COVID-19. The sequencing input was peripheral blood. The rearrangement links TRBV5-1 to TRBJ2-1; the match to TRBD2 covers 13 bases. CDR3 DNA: TGCGCCAGCAGCGTAACTAGCGGGGGGGCTTATGAGCAGTTCTTC. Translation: CASSVTSGGAYEQFF. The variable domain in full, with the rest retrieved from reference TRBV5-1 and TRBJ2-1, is KAGVTQTPRYLIKTRGQQVTLSCSPISGHRSVSWYQQTPGQGLQFLFEYFSETQRNKGNFPGRFSGRQFSNSRSEMNVSTLELGDSALYLCASSVTSGGAYEQFFGPGTRLTVL.